One and the same sample provided the 20 T cell receptor beta chains below, sequenced in a study of blood T cell repertoires in COVID-19. Some clones are missing from TCRdb's copy, which holds only in-frame ones; the method was immunoSEQ multiplex PCR. The sample has some 200,000 clones, 70% to 90% seen once. Sequenced: peripheral blood. Receptors originate from a man aged 35-49 years with active or convalescent COVID-19.

The CDR3 bases are TGCGCCAGCAGCTTGGCCGTGACAGGGGGTCTTCCCCCTGGAAACACCATATATTTT. This encodes CASSLAVTGGLPPGNTIYF. The chain couples TRBV5-1 to TRBJ1-3; 9 bases fit TRBD1. The germline V gene encodes CDR1 SGHRS and CDR2 YFSETQ. After removal of 0 bases from V and 2 bases from J, the junction contained 12 bases not matched to a gene. The length of the CDR3 is 19 residues.

The chain uses TRBV29-1 and TRBJ2-1; TRBD2 matches at 14 bases. The CDR3 contains 15 residues. With V trimmed by 4 bases and J by 2 bases, 1 base remained unmatched. CDR1 and CDR2 (germline): SQVTM, ANQGSEA. For the CDR3, the DNA is TGCAGCGTTGGACTAGCGGGAGGGCCCTACAATGAGCAGTTCTTC. Protein product: CSVGLAGGPYNEQFF.

V and J are TRBV5-5 and TRBJ2-7; tentatively, D is TRBD2 (5 bases). With 3 bases removed from V and 2 bases from J, the gap between germline ends came to 6 bases. Germline lookup yields CDR1 SGHKS and CDR2 YYEKEE (reference sequence). This CDR3 is 12 amino acids long. The CDR3 coding sequence is TGTGCCAGCAGCTCCGGGGCCTACGAGCAGTACTTC. It specifies CASSSGAYEQYF.

V usage is TRBV7-8 and J usage is TRBJ2-3, with 9 bases matching TRBD2. The germline V gene encodes CDR1 SGHVS and CDR2 FQNEAQ. The junction had 16 bases not matched to a gene; V was cut back by 3 bases and J by 0 bases. This CDR3 is 20 amino acids long. The CDR3 protein is CASSFIKGLAGWGSTDTQYF. The CDR3 DNA sequence: TGTGCCAGCAGCTTCATCAAGGGGCTAGCGGGATGGGGTAGCACAGATACGCAGTATTTT.

The rearrangement uses TRBV4-3 and TRBJ1-1; TRBD1 matches at 9 bases. The CDR3 spans 14 residues. Trimming removed 5 bases from V and 3 bases from J; junction bases left unmatched: 4. CDR1 is LGHNA and CDR2 is YSLEER in the germline V gene. This CDR3 is CASSSRTGDTEAFF. CDR3 sequence (DNA): TGCGCCAGCAGCTCCCGGACAGGGGACACTGAAGCTTTCTTT.

The chain employs TRBV6-5 and TRBJ2-3; D might be TRBD2 (6 bases). The CDR3 consists of 15 residues. V was cut by 1 base and J by 6 bases, with 14 bases left in between. Per the germline V gene, CDR1 is MNHEY and CDR2 is SVGAGI. Here the CDR3 reads CASSYFRRGGDTQYF. The CDR3 nucleotides read TGTGCCAGCAGTTACTTCAGGAGGGGAGGCGATACGCAGTATTTT.

The genes are TRBV27 and TRBJ1-6; D is unclear. Germline CDR1 reads MNHEY; CDR2 reads SMNVEV (reference sequence). The CDR3 has 15 amino acids. V was clipped by 3 bases and J by 5 bases, with 11 bases between them. For the CDR3, the DNA is TGTGCCAGCAGTTTGAGGGCAGCAGATAATTCACCCCTCCACTTT. The encoded protein is CASSLRAADNSPLHF.

This rearrangement joins TRBV11-3 to TRBJ2-1; D is ambiguous. V lost 1 base and J lost 6, with 10 bases in between. This CDR3 has 14 residues. CDR1 is SGHNT and CDR2 is YENEEA in the germline V gene. The CDR3 sequence is CASSLVAAPNEQFF. DNA of the CDR3: TGTGCCAGCAGCTTAGTGGCTGCCCCCAATGAGCAGTTCTTC.

The chain employs TRBV5-1 and TRBJ2-7, with TRBD2 matching over 7 bases. CDR3 length: 15 amino acids. With 4 bases clipped from V and 5 bases from J, the junction kept 12 bases outside the gene matches. Germline CDR1 SGHRS, CDR2 YFSETQ. CDR3 sequence (DNA): TGCGCCAGCAGCCCCGGAGGTGGGGGAGGGGACGAGCAGTACTTC. Its translation: CASSPGGGGGDEQYF.

This clone appeared a single time. The chain is built from TRBV4-3 and TRBJ2-3; TRBD2 agrees at 8 bases. Trimming at V came to 4 bases and at J to 1 base, leaving 1 base not matched to a gene. CDR3 length equals 14 residues. Germline lookup yields CDR1 LGHNA and CDR2 YSLEER. CDR3 DNA: TGCGCCAGCAGCCCGGGACTAGGCACAGATACGCAGTATTTT. It yields the protein CASSPGLGTDTQYF.

In the case of this clone: One end of the junction does not line up with germline, which may come from a read error. The CDR3 sequence is CASSLGAGRGEQYF. The CDR3 DNA follows: TGTGCTAGCAGCTTAGGGGCGGGGCGTGGCGAGCAGTACTTC. V and J are TRBV7-7 and TRBJ2-7; D is perhaps TRBD2 (6 bases). Germline assignment: CDR1 SSHAT and CDR2 FNYEAQ (reference sequence). This CDR3 has 14 amino acids. Using reference TRBV7-7 and TRBJ2-7 for the parts outside the CDR3, the full variable domain is GAGVSQSPRYKVTKRGQDVTLRCDPISSHATLYWYQQALGQGPEFLTYFNYEAQPDKSGLPSDRFSAERPEGSISTLTIQRTEQRDSAMYRCASSLGAGRGEQYFGPGTRLTVT.

Concerning this clone: The germline gene is not matched at one end of the junction; a read error may be the cause. The CDR3 protein is CATSDSRGQRGGYDYTF. CDR3 sequence (DNA): TGTGCCACCAGTGACTCCAGGGGACAGCGAGGGGGATATGACTACACCTTC. The V call is TRBV24-1, the J call TRBJ1-2, with 7 bases identical to TRBD1. From germline, CDR1 is KGHDR and CDR2 SFDVKD. The CDR3 covers 17 residues.

This clone occurred once. J is TRBJ2-6 and V is TRBV19, with D maybe TRBD2 (5 bases). The CDR3 extends over 14 amino acids. From germline, CDR1 is LNHDA and CDR2 SQIVND (reference sequence). Trimming removed 9 bases at V and 5 bases at J, with 14 bases between. CDR3 protein: CASHVRGRANVLTF. The CDR3 DNA is TGTGCCAGCCATGTCCGGGGAAGGGCCAACGTCCTGACTTTC.

This chain connects TRBV19 to TRBJ1-1, with D possibly matching TRBD1 (5 bases). The CDR3 runs to 14 residues. The germline gives CDR1 LNHDA, CDR2 SQIVND (reference sequence). With 4 bases removed from V and 6 bases from J, the gap between germline ends came to 15 bases. This chain's CDR3 is CASSTGQGGAEAFF. CDR3 nucleotide sequence: TGTGCCAGTAGTACCGGCCAGGGCGGCGCTGAAGCTTTCTTT.

The chain links TRBV5-1 to TRBJ1-4; 7 bases map to TRBD1. The CDR3 loop spans 17 amino acids. Germline CDR1 SGHRS, CDR2 YFSETQ. V lost 1 base, J lost 0 bases, and 6 bases stayed unmatched. The DNA for the CDR3 is TGCGCCAGCAGCTTGAACAGGGGTTTTGCAACTAATGAAAAACTGTTTTTT. This gives the protein CASSLNRGFATNEKLFF.

The rearrangement joins TRBV18 to TRBJ1-4; no definite D call. Germline CDR1 reads KGHSH; CDR2 reads LQKENI. The CDR3 is made up of 13 amino acids. V lost 6 bases and J lost 8, with 13 bases in between. CDR3 protein: CASSRTREEKLFF. As DNA, the CDR3 is TGTGCCAGCTCCCGGACCCGGGAGGAAAAACTGTTTTTT.

The rearrangement links TRBV30 to TRBJ2-2, with 9 nucleotides matching TRBD2. The CDR3 loop spans 14 amino acids. CDR1 is GTSNPN and CDR2 is SVGIG in the germline V gene (reference sequence). V lost 3 bases, J lost 2 bases, and 1 base stayed unmatched. This CDR3 is CAWRLAGNTGELFF. The CDR3 nucleotides are TGTGCCTGGAGGCTAGCGGGAAACACCGGGGAGCTGTTTTTT.

This chain links TRBV2 with TRBJ1-2; 7 positions match TRBD1. The CDR3 spans 14 residues. Germline CDR1 is SNHLY and CDR2 is FYNNEI. Losses at the gene ends were 5 bases for V and 7 bases for J; bases not matched to a gene: 10. The CDR3 sequence: CASSLQGPLFGYTF. The CDR3 nucleotides read TGTGCCAGCAGTCTACAGGGGCCTTTATTTGGCTACACCTTC.

On this clone itself: This same CDR3 is encoded by further DNA sequences in the sample. The J gene is TRBJ1-5, the V gene TRBV19; 7 bases are shared with TRBD1. Germline V gene lookup returns CDR1 LNHDA and CDR2 SQIVND (reference sequence). The junction had 3 bases not matched to a gene; V was cut back by 6 bases and J by 4 bases. The CDR3 runs to 13 residues. The CDR3 here is CASSSTGNQPQHF. CDR3 nucleotides: TGTGCCAGTAGCTCGACAGGGAATCAGCCCCAGCATTTT.

This clone was seen only a few times. This chain uses TRBV5-1 with TRBJ1-5; D is possibly TRBD1 (5 bases). The germline V and J ends were trimmed by 4 bases and 4 bases, with 12 bases remaining between them. This CDR3 is built from 14 residues. Germline values: CDR1 SGHRS, CDR2 YFSETQ. The CDR3 reads CASSPYDRNQPQHF. The CDR3 coding sequence is TGCGCCAGCAGCCCATACGACAGAAATCAGCCCCAGCATTTT. The complete variable domain, with remaining parts taken from reference TRBV5-1 and TRBJ1-5, reads KAGVTQTPRYLIKTRGQQVTLSCSPISGHRSVSWYQQTPGQGLQFLFEYFSETQRNKGNFPGRFSGRQFSNSRSEMNVSTLELGDSALYLCASSPYDRNQPQHFGDGTRLSIL.